This TCR beta chain was recorded in a study of blood T cell repertoires in COVID-19. The CDR3 is 15 residues long. J gave up 1 base and V 4 bases, and 2 bases lay outside the gene matches. CDR1 and CDR2 (germline): ENHRY, SYGVKD. In the study's own analysis: Nucleated cell counts were estimated from reference gene primer amplification. Profiled with immunoSEQ multiplex PCR; TCRdb holds only in-frame clones, not every one. That table supplies the V and J calls and clone size; D and trimming were determined from the DNA. The data contain hundreds of thousands of clones, about 87% of them singletons. What was sequenced was PBMCs or T cells enriched from blood (not recorded which). The sequence was obtained from a man aged 25 to 40 who had recovered from COVID-19. J is TRBJ2-7 and V is TRBV10-3, with 12 nucleotides matching TRBD2. This CDR3 is CAISGTSGKSYEQYF. As DNA, the CDR3 is TGTGCCATCAGTGGGACTAGCGGGAAATCCTACGAGCAGTACTTC.